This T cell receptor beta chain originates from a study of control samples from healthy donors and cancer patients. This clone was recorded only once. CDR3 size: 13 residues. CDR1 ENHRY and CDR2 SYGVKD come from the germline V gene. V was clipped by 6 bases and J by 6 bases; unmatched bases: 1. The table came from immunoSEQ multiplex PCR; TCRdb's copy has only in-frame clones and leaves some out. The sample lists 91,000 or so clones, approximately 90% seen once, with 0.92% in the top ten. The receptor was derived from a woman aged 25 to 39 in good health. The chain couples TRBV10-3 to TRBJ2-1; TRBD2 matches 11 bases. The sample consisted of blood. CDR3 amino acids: CAISLAGGNEQFF. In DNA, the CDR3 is TGTGCCATCAGCCTAGCGGGAGGCAATGAGCAGTTCTTC.